The clone carrying this T cell receptor (beta chain) was detected a few times. Its specificity is unknown. Upon completion of 10 to 11 days in culture, CD4+ T cells were isolated. Participants got two doses of BNT162b2 or mRNA-1273 vaccine. Testing of the vaccine recipients showed negative nucleocapsid antibodies and no prior SARS-CoV-2 infection. Half-medium changes using IL-2 medium occurred on days 3 and 7. These data come from a study of vaccination effects on CD4 cells after COVID-19. The protocol was immunoSEQ multiplex PCR, while the TCRdb copy is restricted to in-frame clones and leaves out a portion. This table has about 73,000 clones, nearly 75% appearing once. Germline values: CDR1 MNHEY, CDR2 SVGAGI. J was trimmed by 1 base and V by 4 bases; bases with no gene match: 5. CDR3 size: 15 residues.

V is TRBV6-5 and J is TRBJ2-3; 7 nucleotides match TRBD1. The sample in question was CD4+ T cells from PBMCs cultured without peptide, obtained after COVID-19 vaccination. The clonotype was recovered from a human donor who received a COVID-19 vaccine. This chain's CDR3 is CASSLRQGGTDTQYF. In DNA, the CDR3 is TGTGCCAGCAGTTTACGGCAGGGGGGCACAGATACGCAGTATTTT.